The 8 T cell receptor beta chains below come from one sample, sequenced in a study of blood T cell repertoires in COVID-19. The repertoire was sequenced with immunoSEQ multiplex PCR; TCRdb's copy has only in-frame clones and lacks some. The table includes fewer than 200,000 clones, roughly four fifths detected once. Sequencing input: peripheral blood. The receptors were sampled from a woman aged 70 to 79 with COVID-19, enrolled during active disease.

J is TRBJ1-5 and V is TRBV5-1, with D hard to call. CDR3 size: 13 residues. CDR1 is SGHRS, CDR2 YFSETQ, per germline. V lost 0 bases and J lost 7, with 8 bases in between. DNA of the CDR3: TGCGCCAGCAGCTTGGCTGACGGGCAGCCCCAGCATTTT. Its protein product is CASSLADGQPQHF.

This clone was seen only once. The CDR3 DNA is TGTGCCAGCAGTAGGGACAGGGGTCAGCCCCAGCATTTT. Translated: CASSRDRGQPQHF. The rearrangement uses TRBV28 and TRBJ1-5; 10 bases agree with TRBD1. The V and J ends lost 5 bases and 6 bases, in that order; junction bases with no gene match: 1. This CDR3 region has 13 residues. CDR1 is MDHEN and CDR2 is SYDVKM in the germline V gene. The variable domain in full, with the rest retrieved from reference TRBV28 and TRBJ1-5, is DVKVTQSSRYLVKRTGEKVFLECVQDMDHENMFWYRQDPGLGLRLIYFSYDVKMKEKGDIPEGYSVSREKKERFSLILESASTNQTSMYLCASSRDRGQPQHFGDGTRLSIL.

The J gene is TRBJ1-5, the V gene TRBV2, with a weak D call TRBD1 (6 bases). The CDR3 covers 15 residues. Germline-derived CDR1 and CDR2 are SNHLY and FYNNEI. Between the trimmed V and J ends, which lost 5 bases and 6 bases, there was a span of 17 bases. The CDR3 sequence is CASSFEGQLRQPQHF. The CDR3 DNA sequence: TGTGCCAGCAGTTTTGAGGGACAACTACGTCAGCCCCAGCATTTT.

This chain uses TRBV5-5 with TRBJ2-3; D is undetermined. The CDR3 loop spans 13 amino acids. The V end lost 5 bases, the J end lost 3 bases, and 10 bases lay between the germline ends. Germline V lookup: CDR1 SGHKS, CDR2 YYEKEE (reference sequence). The CDR3 nucleotides are TGTGCCAGCAGAGCGACCGGGACAGATACGCAGTATTTT. It yields the protein CASRATGTDTQYF.

This chain links TRBV28 with TRBJ1-6; D possibly corresponds to TRBD1 (6 bases). The V gene's germline CDR1 is MDHEN and CDR2 SYDVKM. This CDR3 region has 13 residues. The V gene lost 9 bases and the J gene lost 14 bases, with 20 bases spanning the gap. The CDR3 region is CASDSGGGGSLHF. The CDR3 region has the DNA TGTGCCAGTGACAGTGGGGGCGGGGGATCCCTCCACTTT.

This sequence joins TRBV7-9 and TRBJ2-3; D possibly corresponds to TRBD2 (6 bases). The CDR3 runs 12 residues. Trimming cost V 5 bases and J 8 bases, with 11 bases left between them. Germline assignment: CDR1 SEHNR and CDR2 FQNEAQ (reference sequence). The CDR3 loop reads CASSASGFTQYF. The CDR3 nucleotides read TGTGCCAGCAGCGCAAGCGGGTTTACGCAGTATTTT.

This chain links TRBV7-8 with TRBJ1-6; no reliable D call. There are 17 residues in the CDR3. Germline loops: CDR1 SGHVS, CDR2 FQNEAQ. Trimming pared 5 bases from V and 3 bases from J, leaving 17 bases between. CDR3 amino acids: CASSLPGLASYNSPLHF. DNA for the CDR3: TGTGCCAGCAGCCTTCCAGGCCTTGCGAGCTATAATTCACCCCTCCACTTT. The full variable domain, completed using reference TRBV7-8 and TRBJ1-6, is GAGVSQSPRYKVAKRGQDVALRCDPISGHVSLFWYQQALGQGPEFLTYFQNEAQLDKSGLPSDRFFAERPEGSVSTLKIQRTQQEDSAVYLCASSLPGLASYNSPLHFGNGTRLTVT.

The chain links TRBV7-2 to TRBJ2-1; 7 positions match TRBD2. Trimming removed 5 bases from V and 0 bases from J; junction bases left unmatched: 13. Germline V gene data show CDR1 as SGHTA and CDR2 as FQGNSA. The CDR3 has 18 amino acids. This CDR3 is CASSPQYSGGGSYNEQFF. CDR3 in DNA: TGTGCCAGCAGCCCCCAGTATTCCGGCGGGGGCTCCTACAATGAGCAGTTCTTC.